One sample yielded the 16 T cell receptor beta chains listed below, sequenced in a study of T cell changes during pregnancy in multiple sclerosis. TCRdb's copy holds only in-frame clones and misses some; the assay was immunoSEQ multiplex PCR. Among about 50,000 clones listed, over 90% were seen once. Sample: CD4+ T cells from peripheral blood mononuclear cells, taken after pregnancy. The receptors come from a female donor in good health, enrolled as a control in a pregnancy study.

The chain links TRBV4-2 to TRBJ2-1; D is perhaps TRBD2 (6 bases). Germline CDR1 reads LGHNA; CDR2 reads YNFKEQ. The length of the CDR3 is 11 residues. V was shortened by 7 bases and J by 6 bases, with 7 bases between the two germline ends. The CDR3 nucleotides are TGTGCCAGCACCGGGAGCAATGAGCAGTTCTTC. Translation gives CASTGSNEQFF.

The genes are TRBV29-1 and TRBJ1-2, with 10 bases aligning to TRBD1. CDR3 length equals 13 residues. Trimming at V came to 3 bases and at J to 11 bases, leaving 9 bases not matched to a gene. Germline V gene data show CDR1 as SQVTM and CDR2 as ANQGSEA. The CDR3 bases are TGCAGCGTTGAGGGAGGGACAGGGGTTTGGTACACCTTC. Translation: CSVEGGTGVWYTF.

This chain uses TRBV19 with TRBJ1-2; tentatively, D is TRBD1 (5 bases). Germline assignment: CDR1 LNHDA and CDR2 SQIVND (reference sequence). The CDR3 is made up of 17 amino acids. The germline V and J ends were trimmed by 3 bases and 5 bases, with 22 bases remaining between them. The CDR3 region is CASSMGSGTKAGYGYTF. The CDR3 DNA sequence: TGTGCCAGTAGTATGGGGTCAGGGACGAAGGCGGGGTATGGCTACACCTTC.

This rearrangement joins TRBV11-2 to TRBJ1-1; no reliable D call. The CDR3 loop spans 15 amino acids. Germline V gives CDR1 SGHAT, CDR2 FQNNGV. V lost 1 base to trimming and J lost 0 bases, with 9 bases between them. The CDR3: CASSLVTEMNTEAFF. CDR3 nucleotides: TGTGCCAGCAGCTTAGTGACGGAGATGAACACTGAAGCTTTCTTT.

This chain uses TRBV29-1 with TRBJ2-1; 10 bases are shared with TRBD1. V trimming: 7 bases; J trimming: 13 bases; junction bases outside the gene matches: 4. CDR1 is SQVTM and CDR2 is ANQGSEA in the germline V gene. The CDR3 has 10 residues. The CDR3 region is CSARDRGQFF. The CDR3 bases are TGCAGCGCCCGGGACAGGGGTCAGTTCTTC.

This sequence joins TRBV4-2 and TRBJ2-1; a weak D match, TRBD2 (6 bases). The V end was cut by 0 bases, the J end by 9 bases, with 12 bases between. Germline V CDR1 and CDR2: LGHNA, YNFKEQ. The CDR3 sequence is 14 residues long. CDR3: CASSQDRRGGEQFF. CDR3 bases: TGTGCCAGCAGCCAAGATAGGAGGGGCGGTGAGCAGTTCTTC.

This rearrangement joins TRBV6-5 to TRBJ1-6; possible D gene TRBD1, 6 bases. From germline, CDR1 is MNHEY and CDR2 SVGAGI. Trimming removed 6 bases at V and 10 bases at J, with 13 bases between. The CDR3 totals 13 residues. The CDR3: CASSPGTNSPLHF. CDR3 DNA sequence: TGTGCCAGCAGCCCCGGGACAAACTCACCCCTCCACTTT.

V usage is TRBV10-2 and J usage is TRBJ2-4; TRBD2 matches at 14 bases. V lost 6 bases, J lost 3 bases, and 10 bases stayed unmatched. Germline V gene lookup returns CDR1 WSHSY and CDR2 SAAADI. The CDR3 runs 18 residues. The CDR3 reads CASREGLAGGRGKNIQYF. In nucleotides, the CDR3 is TGCGCCAGCAGGGAAGGACTAGCGGGGGGTAGGGGCAAAAACATTCAGTACTTC.

V usage is TRBV7-6 and J usage is TRBJ1-5; 9 nucleotides line up with TRBD1. There are 16 residues in the CDR3. The germline CDR1 and CDR2 sequences are SGHVS and FNYEAQ. The J segment lost 4 bases and the V segment lost 6 bases, leaving 10 bases of the junction unmatched. CDR3 bases: TGTGCCAGCAGTTACCGGGACAGGGCTCTTAATCAGCCCCAGCATTTT. It codes for CASSYRDRALNQPQHF. The full variable domain, with the rest looked up from reference TRBV7-6 and TRBJ1-5, is GAGVSQSPRYKVTKRGQDVALRCDPISGHVSLYWYRQALGQGPEFLTYFNYEAQQDKSGLPNDRFSAERPEGSISTLTIQRTEQRDSAMYRCASSYRDRALNQPQHFGDGTRLSIL.

The V call is TRBV9, the J call TRBJ2-1, with 8 bases that match TRBD2. The J segment lost 9 bases and the V segment lost 4 bases, leaving 12 bases of the junction unmatched. This CDR3 contains 15 residues. The V gene's germline CDR1 is SGDLS and CDR2 YYNGEE. The chain's CDR3 is CASSISGLDASEQFF. CDR3 DNA sequence: TGTGCCAGCAGCATCTCGGGACTAGACGCAAGTGAGCAGTTCTTC.

The V call is TRBV28, the J call TRBJ2-7; D unclear. V was pared by 6 bases and J by 2 bases, with 14 bases between. CDR3 length: 14 residues. Looked up from germline, CDR1 is MDHEN and CDR2 is SYDVKM. Here the CDR3 DNA reads TGTGCCAGCAGCGATGACAAGACCCCCTACGAGCAGTACTTC. This codes for CASSDDKTPYEQYF.

The chain couples TRBV6-1 to TRBJ2-1; 9 bases fit TRBD1. Trimming took 5 bases from V and 6 from J; bases not matched to a gene: 8. CDR1 and CDR2 (germline): MNHNS, SASEGT. CDR3 size: 15 residues. CDR3 DNA: TGTGCCAGCAGTCGGTCACAGGGGGCTATCAATGAGCAGTTCTTC. Its translation: CASSRSQGAINEQFF.

The chain uses TRBV6-6 and TRBJ1-1; no definite D call. The V end was cut by 5 bases, the J end by 0 bases, with 10 bases between. The CDR3 loop spans 14 amino acids. The germline V gene encodes CDR1 MNHNY and CDR2 SVGAGI (reference sequence). CDR3 DNA: TGTGCCAGCAGTCCCAACACACTGAACACTGAAGCTTTCTTT. Its translation is CASSPNTLNTEAFF.

The rearrangement joins TRBV6-7 to TRBJ2-7, with 7 positions matching TRBD2. TRBV6-7 is an ORF for which the function is uncertain. CDR3 length equals 13 residues. The J segment lost 2 bases and the V segment lost 5 bases, leaving 3 bases of the junction unmatched. The CDR3 nucleotides read TGTGCCAGCAGTACGGGACTACCCTACGAGCAGTACTTC. It specifies CASSTGLPYEQYF.

The chain has TRBV6-1 and TRBJ2-2, with 10 bases aligning to TRBD1. There are 15 residues in the CDR3. From germline, CDR1 is MNHNS and CDR2 SASEGT. The V gene end was trimmed by 10 bases and the J gene end by 4 bases; junction bases not matched to a gene: 9. The DNA of the CDR3 is TGTGCCATTACCCCTGACAGGGGGCGCACCGGGGAGCTGTTTTTT. Protein: CAITPDRGRTGELFF.

This clone was observed once. This chain uses TRBV5-6 with TRBJ2-7; 7 bases agree with TRBD2. Germline values: CDR1 SGHDT, CDR2 YYEEEE. This CDR3 has 14 amino acids. The V gene end was trimmed by 0 bases and the J gene end by 2 bases; junction bases not matched to a gene: 2. The CDR3 region has the DNA TGTGCCAGCAGCTTGGGCGGGGGAACCTACGAGCAGTACTTC. It is translated as CASSLGGGTYEQYF.